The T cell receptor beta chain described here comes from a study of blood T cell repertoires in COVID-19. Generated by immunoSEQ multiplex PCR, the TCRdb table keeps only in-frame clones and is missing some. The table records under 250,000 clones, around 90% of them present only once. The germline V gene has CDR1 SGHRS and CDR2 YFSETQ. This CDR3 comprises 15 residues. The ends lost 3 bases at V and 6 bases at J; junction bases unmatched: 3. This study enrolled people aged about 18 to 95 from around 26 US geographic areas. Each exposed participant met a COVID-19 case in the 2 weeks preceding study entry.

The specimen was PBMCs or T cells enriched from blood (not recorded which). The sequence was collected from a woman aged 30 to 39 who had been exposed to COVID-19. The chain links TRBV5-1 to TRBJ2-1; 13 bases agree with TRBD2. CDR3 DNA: TGCGCCAGCAGCTCGGGACTAGCGGGAAGCAATGAGCAGTTCTTC. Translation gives CASSSGLAGSNEQFF.